A selection of T cell receptor beta chains follows, all from one sample in a study of blood T cell repertoires in COVID-19. Clones were sequenced by immunoSEQ multiplex PCR, and TCRdb holds only the in-frame ones, with some missing. Of about 98,000 clones listed, 70% to 90% were seen once; the top ten hold about 5%. The material sequenced was peripheral blood. These receptors all come from a man in his sixties or seventies with acute or convalescent COVID-19. Both conserved end residues are part of each CDR3. A D gene is named only where the DNA matches it firmly. Clone size appears in some rows only: once, few, many, or a class for an expanded clone.

TRBD2	TRBJ2-2	TRBV2	.	TGTGCCAGCTCACGACTAGCGGGGGGAAACACCGGGGAGCTGTTTTTT	CASSRLAGGNTGELFF
.	TRBJ2-5	TRBV29-1	.	TGCAGCGTTGTCGGAAGTCAGGGGAGTATAGAGACCCAGTACTTC	CSVVGSQGSIETQYF
TRBD1	TRBJ1-1	TRBV2	.	TGTGCCAGCAGTAGACAGGGCATGAACACTGAAGCTTTCTTT	CASSRQGMNTEAFF
TRBD1	TRBJ1-1	TRBV29-1	.	TGCAGCGTTGTATTGACAGGGATGGGAGATACTGAAGCTTTCTTT	CSVVLTGMGDTEAFF
.	TRBJ1-1	TRBV28	.	TGTGCCAGCAGTGAGGACATATGGCGTAGTAAAATGAACACTGAAGCTTTCTTT	CASSEDIWRSKMNTEAFF
.	TRBJ1-2	TRBV28	.	TGTGCCAGCAGTCTCGACAGGCTCGGCGGCTACACCTTC	CASSLDRLGGYTF
.	TRBJ2-1	TRBV6-1	few	TGTGCCAGCAGTGAGAACATCTACAATGAGCAGTTCTTC	CASSENIYNEQFF
TRBD1	TRBJ2-1	TRBV7-2	once	TGTGCCAGCAGCCCGACAGGGGTACAGGAGCAGTTCTTC	CASSPTGVQEQFF
TRBD1	TRBJ2-1	TRBV5-4	.	TGTGCCAGCAGCCCGGACAGGGCCGCGTACAATGAGCAGTTCTTC	CASSPDRAAYNEQFF
TRBD1	TRBJ1-6	TRBV6-1	.	TGTGCCAGCAGTGAAGCGGGACAGTCCTATAATTCACCCCTCCACTTT	CASSEAGQSYNSPLHF
TRBD1	TRBJ1-5	TRBV28	.	TGTGCCAGCAGTCCCCCGAGGACAGGGAGTAGCAATCAGCCCCAGCATTTT	CASSPPRTGSSNQPQHF
TRBD2	TRBJ2-6	TRBV9	.	TGTGCCAGCAGCCCCGGGACTAGCGTCTCTGGGGCCAACGTCCTGACTTTC	CASSPGTSVSGANVLTF
TRBD1	TRBJ1-5	TRBV19	.	TGTGCCAGTAGTAATGCAGGGGGCGGTCAGCCCCAGCATTTT	CASSNAGGGQPQHF
TRBD2	TRBJ2-2	TRBV5-1	few	TGCGCCAGCAGCAAGACTAGCGCGAACACCGGGGAGCTGTTTTTT	CASSKTSANTGELFF
.	TRBJ1-5	TRBV10-1	.	TGCGCCAGCAGGGGATCGGGACTTTCACTAGGCAATCAGCCCCAGCATTTT	CASRGSGLSLGNQPQHF
TRBD1	TRBJ2-5	TRBV9	.	TGTGCCAGCAGCGTTATCCCGACAGGGCAAGAGACCCAGTACTTC	CASSVIPTGQETQYF
.	TRBJ1-1	TRBV19	.	TGTGCCAGTAGTATAGCAAGAGGGACTGAAGCTTTCTTT	CASSIARGTEAFF
TRBD1	TRBJ1-6	TRBV19	.	TGTGCCAGTAGTTCCGAACAGGGGGTAAATTCACCCCTCCACTTT	CASSSEQGVNSPLHF
.	TRBJ1-5	TRBV11-2	.	TGTGCCAGCAGCCGGGGGTTGGGGGTGGGTCAGCCCCAGCATTTT	CASSRGLGVGQPQHF
.	TRBJ1-2	TRBV5-1	.	TGCGCCAGCAGCGGTGGTCAGGCAGTCAATAACTATGGCTACACCTTC	CASSGGQAVNNYGYTF
.	TRBJ1-4	TRBV6-5	.	TGTGCCAGCAGTCTCCCGGGGGGGATTAATGAAAAACTGTTTTTT	CASSLPGGINEKLFF
.	TRBJ1-2	TRBV29-1	.	TGCAGCGTTGGAGCTGGGGACTCTAACTATGGCTACACCTTC	CSVGAGDSNYGYTF
.	TRBJ2-2	TRBV19	.	TGTGCCAGTAGTATAGGCCGGAGGACCGGGGAGCTGTTTTTT	CASSIGRRTGELFF
.	TRBJ1-1	TRBV6-5	.	TGTGCCAGCAGTTACGCGCAGGGTGAAGCTTTCTTT	CASSYAQGEAFF
.	TRBJ1-1	TRBV14	.	TGTGCCAGCAGCCCTCGGGGAGGGGTACCCATGAACACTGAAGCTTTCTTT	CASSPRGGVPMNTEAFF
TRBD1	TRBJ1-2	TRBV2	.	TGTGCCAGCAGTGAAGCGCGGGACAGCTATGGCTACACCTTC	CASSEARDSYGYTF
TRBD1	TRBJ2-1	TRBV3-1/TRBV3-2	.	TGTGCCAGCAGCCAAGGACAGGGCAATGAGCAGTTCTTC	CASSQGQGNEQFF
.	TRBJ2-7	TRBV5-5	.	TGTGCCAGCAGCTTGGCCCCGAATCTACTCTCCTACGAGCAGTACTTC	CASSLAPNLLSYEQYF
TRBD2	TRBJ2-3	TRBV6-1	.	TGTGCCAGCAGTGAACTAGCGGGGAGCACAGATACGCAGTATTTT	CASSELAGSTDTQYF
.	TRBJ1-1	TRBV3-1/TRBV3-2	.	TGTGCCAGCAGCCAAGAGGCCGACACTGAAGCTTTCTTT	CASSQEADTEAFF
.	TRBJ2-5	TRBV5-4	.	TGTGCCAGCAGCTTGGGCGTTCGTGAGACCCAGTACTTC	CASSLGVRETQYF
.	TRBJ1-5	TRBV2	.	TGTGCCAGCAGTGAAGTAACTGCGCAGGGGACACTGTATGTGCCCCAGCATTTT	CASSEVTAQGTLYVPQHF
TRBD1	TRBJ2-2	TRBV18	.	TGTGCCAGCTCACCTCGTGGACAGGTCGAAACCGGGGAGCTGTTTTTT	CASSPRGQVETGELFF
.	TRBJ2-7	TRBV6-5	few	TGTGCCAGCAGGCCACGTGACAGATCCCTCTACGAGCAGTACTTC	CASRPRDRSLYEQYF
.	TRBJ1-2	TRBV11-2	.	TGTGCCAGCAGCCCCGGATCGGGTCAGAGCTACACCTTC	CASSPGSGQSYTF
TRBD2	TRBJ2-7	TRBV11-2	.	TGTGCCAGCAAGACTAGCGGCTCCTACGAGCAGTACTTC	CASKTSGSYEQYF
.	TRBJ2-3	TRBV5-1	.	TGCGCCAGCAGACTCAGGGCCTTGGACACAGATACGCAGTATTTT	CASRLRALDTDTQYF
.	TRBJ1-4	TRBV18	.	TGTGCCAGCTCACCAGAATTGACCCCCCGGGAACTGTTTTTT	CASSPELTPRELFF
TRBD1	TRBJ1-4	TRBV19	.	TGTGCCAGTAGTCCCGCGCCTTGGACAGGGAATGAAAAACTGTTTTTT	CASSPAPWTGNEKLFF
TRBD2	TRBJ2-2	TRBV18	.	TGTGCCAGCTCACCATCGAGGAGCGGGGGGGCTGACACCGGGGAGCTGTTTTTT	CASSPSRSGGADTGELFF
TRBD2	TRBJ2-7	TRBV6-5	.	TGTGCCAGCGGAGAGCGGGGGGGGATCGAGCAGTACTTC	CASGERGGIEQYF
.	TRBJ2-2	TRBV5-1	once	TGCGCCAGCAGCCTTCGGCCAGGGTCGAACACCGGGGAGCTGTTTTTT	CASSLRPGSNTGELFF
TRBD1	TRBJ2-3	TRBV30	.	TGTGCCTGGAGTTACGGACAGGGGGCGGCAGATACGCAGTATTTT	CAWSYGQGAADTQYF
.	TRBJ2-5	TRBV7-9	.	TGTGCCAGCAGCTTAGGAACTAGTGGCGTTGGGGAGACCCAGTACTTC	CASSLGTSGVGETQYF
TRBD1	TRBJ1-1	TRBV19	once	TGTGCCAGTAGTATTCTACAGGGGGCTGAAGCTTTCTTT	CASSILQGAEAFF
TRBD2	TRBJ2-1	TRBV5-1	.	TGCGCCAGCAGCCCCACTAGCGGGGTAGCCCATGAGCAGTTCTTC	CASSPTSGVAHEQFF
.	TRBJ1-3	TRBV3-1/TRBV3-2	once	TGTGCCAGCAGCCAAGATTTAGCCGGAAACACCATATATTTT	CASSQDLAGNTIYF
.	TRBJ1-3	TRBV30	.	TGTGCCTGGAGTGAACTGGCAGGCGCTTCTGGAAACACCATATATTTT	CAWSELAGASGNTIYF
.	TRBJ2-5	TRBV7-3	.	TGTGCCAGCAGCTTAATTGTCGGTTGGCTAGCAGAGACCCAGTACTTC	CASSLIVGWLAETQYF
TRBD1	TRBJ1-2	TRBV30	.	TGTGCCTGGAGTGTAACAGGGGCAACCCCCTATGGCTACACCTTC	CAWSVTGATPYGYTF
.	TRBJ1-5	TRBV9	few	TGTGCCAGCAGCGTTGGGGGGGTTAGCAATCAGCCCCAGCATTTT	CASSVGGVSNQPQHF
.	TRBJ1-6	TRBV19	.	TGTGCCAGTAGTATCGGGACTGGCAATTCACCCCTCCACTTT	CASSIGTGNSPLHF
TRBD1	TRBJ1-5	TRBV27	.	TGTGCCAGCAGTTTAAGGTTCAGGGGACAGGCAAGCAATCAGCCCCAGCATTTT	CASSLRFRGQASNQPQHF